Shown below are 18 T cell receptor beta chains from a single sample sequenced in a study of cytomegalovirus exposure and HLA in healthy donors. With 60 Vbeta and 13 Jbeta primers, the PCR was carried out. Sequencing used immunoSEQ multiplex PCR; TCRdb keeps in-frame clones, though not all of them. The data hold 150,000 to 180,000 clones, with around 75% observed a single time. Sequencing was done on a sample of PBMCs. The origin of the receptors is a man younger than 40 in good health and CMV-seropositive.

This sequence joins TRBV5-4 and TRBJ1-1; 8 nucleotides agree with TRBD1. The CDR3 spans 14 residues. The J segment lost 4 bases and the V segment lost 4 bases, leaving 6 bases of the junction unmatched. Per germline, CDR1 SGHNT and CDR2 YYREEE (reference sequence). The CDR3 is CASSKDRGVTEAFF. CDR3 coding DNA: TGTGCCAGCAGCAAAGACAGGGGTGTCACTGAAGCTTTCTTT.

This clone has a handful of counts. CDR3 region: CATTAGTGVPYTQYF. The CDR3 DNA follows: TGTGCCACCACCGCTGGGACAGGGGTCCCCTATACGCAGTATTTT. The rearrangement joins TRBV6-5 to TRBJ2-3; 10 bases line up with TRBD1. Germline V gene lookup returns CDR1 MNHEY and CDR2 SVGAGI. V was clipped by 10 bases and J by 7 bases; unmatched bases: 14. The CDR3 runs 15 residues.

J is TRBJ2-7 and V is TRBV29-1; D is perhaps TRBD1 (7 bases). CDR1 is SQVTM and CDR2 is ANQGSEA in the germline V gene. The V gene lost 6 bases and the J gene lost 7 bases, with 16 bases spanning the gap. There are 12 residues in the CDR3. CDR3 loop: CSVRASGGEQYF. CDR3 nucleotide sequence: TGCAGCGTCCGGGCCTCAGGGGGGGAGCAGTACTTC.

V gene TRBV6-1 combines with J gene TRBJ2-1, with TRBD1 identical over 12 bases. The CDR3 loop spans 15 amino acids. With 8 bases clipped from V and 7 bases from J, the junction kept 9 bases outside the gene matches. Germline V gene lookup returns CDR1 MNHNS and CDR2 SASEGT. The CDR3: CASAPPGQGANEQFF. The CDR3 region has the DNA TGTGCCAGCGCACCCCCGGGACAGGGGGCGAATGAGCAGTTCTTC.

The V call is TRBV10-2, the J call TRBJ1-1, with TRBD1 as a possible D gene (6 bases). The V end lost 7 bases, the J end lost 9 bases, and 21 bases lay between the germline ends. The CDR3 contains 14 residues. From germline, CDR1 is WSHSY and CDR2 SAAADI. The CDR3 loop reads CASTGGAGEEKAFF. DNA for the CDR3: TGCGCCAGCACCGGGGGCGCGGGAGAGGAGAAAGCTTTCTTT.

The chain carries TRBV4-1 and TRBJ2-2, with TRBD1 matching 9 bases. The CDR3 length is 15 residues. J was trimmed by 6 bases and V by 1 base; bases with no gene match: 3. Germline V lookup: CDR1 MGHRA, CDR2 YSYEKL. The CDR3: CASSQAQGAAGELFF. The CDR3 nucleotides are TGCGCCAGCAGCCAAGCACAGGGGGCGGCCGGGGAGCTGTTTTTT.

This clone was seen only a few times. J is TRBJ2-3 and V is TRBV11-2; weak D call: TRBD2 (5 bases). The CDR3 spans 16 residues. Trimming cost V 7 bases and J 0 bases, with 17 bases left between them. The germline V gene encodes CDR1 SGHAT and CDR2 FQNNGV. The CDR3 region has the DNA TGTGCCAGCACCCAGAGGAGCGGACGTAGCACAGATACGCAGTATTTT. Its translation is CASTQRSGRSTDTQYF. Full variable domain (missing parts from reference TRBV11-2 and TRBJ2-3): EAGVAQSPRYKIIEKRQSVAFWCNPISGHATLYWYQQILGQGPKLLIQFQNNGVVDDSQLPKDRFSAERLKGVDSTLKIQPAKLEDSAVYLCASTQRSGRSTDTQYFGPGTRLTVL.

This chain uses TRBV19 with TRBJ1-1, with TRBD1 matching 11 bases. The length of the CDR3 is 14 residues. V shed 5 bases, J shed 4 bases, and the junction held 3 bases outside the gene matches. Germline CDR1 reads LNHDA; CDR2 reads SQIVND (reference sequence). CDR3 in DNA: TGTGCCAGTAGTCTCGGGACAGGGGGCACTGAAGCTTTCTTT. Its protein is CASSLGTGGTEAFF.

The chain couples TRBV7-3 to TRBJ1-1, with D possibly being TRBD1 (5 bases). Deletions cut 2 bases from V and 3 bases from J, with 13 bases between. This CDR3 contains 15 residues. From germline, CDR1 is SGHTA and CDR2 FQGTGA. Here the CDR3 DNA reads TGTGCCAGCAGCTTAGGGGGACGGGGGGACACTGAAGCTTTCTTT. This sequence encodes CASSLGGRGDTEAFF.

The DNA of the CDR3 is TGTGCCAGCAGTGGGGACAGCGGGAGGGCTGAAGCTTTCTTT. This gives the protein CASSGDSGRAEAFF. The rearrangement uses TRBV28 and TRBJ1-1; 7 bases are shared with TRBD1. The V gene's germline CDR1 is MDHEN and CDR2 SYDVKM. V lost 5 bases and J lost 6; bases outside the gene matches: 9. The CDR3 is made up of 14 amino acids.

The chain has TRBV9 and TRBJ2-2; D gene ambiguous. The CDR3 is 15 residues long. Looked up from germline, CDR1 is SGDLS and CDR2 is YYNGEE. The V and J ends lost 1 base and 7 bases respectively, with 14 bases between them. CDR3 sequence: CASSVWSTASGELFF. CDR3 DNA sequence: TGTGCCAGCAGCGTATGGTCAACCGCTAGCGGGGAGCTGTTTTTT.

This clone appeared a single time. The genes are TRBV6-5 and TRBJ1-2; a possible D gene is TRBD1 (6 bases). The germline V and J ends were trimmed by 0 bases and 2 bases, with 10 bases remaining between them. Germline V gives CDR1 MNHEY, CDR2 SVGAGI. The CDR3 has 15 amino acids. CDR3 sequence (DNA): TGTGCCAGCAGTTACTCCGGGGGGCTCAACTATGGCTACACCTTC. It encodes CASSYSGGLNYGYTF.

The chain couples TRBV28 to TRBJ2-5, with D tentatively TRBD2 (5 bases). CDR1 and CDR2 (germline): MDHEN, SYDVKM. V was cut by 1 base and J by 6 bases, with 9 bases left in between. The CDR3 has 13 residues. The CDR3: CASSLSGEKTQYF. Written as DNA, the CDR3 is TGTGCCAGCAGTTTATCCGGGGAGAAGACCCAGTACTTC.

This clone has more than one count but fewer than ten. The chain is built from TRBV2 and TRBJ2-1; no reliable D call. The CDR3 runs 13 residues. Germline CDR1 SNHLY, CDR2 FYNNEI. V was trimmed by 5 bases and J by 0 bases, leaving 5 bases between them. For the CDR3, the DNA is TGTGCCAGCAGTTCAGACTCCTACAATGAGCAGTTCTTC. It yields the protein CASSSDSYNEQFF. Together with reference TRBV2 and TRBJ2-1, the CDR3 gives the full variable domain: EPEVTQTPSHQVTQMGQEVILRCVPISNHLYFYWYRQILGQKVEFLVSFYNNEISEKSEIFDDQFSVERPDGSNFTLKIRSTKLEDSAMYFCASSSDSYNEQFFGPGTRLTVL.

This CDR3 is CASSLAGTGGGKGYTF. The CDR3 DNA follows: TGCGCCAGCAGCTTGGCCGGGACAGGGGGCGGTAAGGGCTACACCTTC. V and J are TRBV5-1 and TRBJ1-2; 12 bases line up with TRBD1. Germline CDR1 is SGHRS and CDR2 is YFSETQ. The junction had 8 bases not matched to a gene; V was cut back by 0 bases and J by 8 bases. CDR3 length: 16 residues. The full variable domain, in which reference TRBV5-1 and TRBJ1-2 provide the parts outside the CDR3, is KAGVTQTPRYLIKTRGQQVTLSCSPISGHRSVSWYQQTPGQGLQFLFEYFSETQRNKGNFPGRFSGRQFSNSRSEMNVSTLELGDSALYLCASSLAGTGGGKGYTFGSGTRLTVV.

J is TRBJ1-2 and V is TRBV18, with TRBD1 identical over 8 bases. The CDR3 covers 13 residues. The V segment lost 0 bases and the J segment 11 bases; nucleotides outside the gene matches: 5. Germline V CDR1 and CDR2: KGHSH, LQKENI. DNA of the CDR3: TGTGCCAGCTCACCACCGCCAGGGGGCAGTTACACCTTC. Its translation is CASSPPPGGSYTF.

The chain combines TRBV27 with TRBJ1-2, with a tentative D call TRBD1 (5 bases). Germline CDR1 MNHEY, CDR2 SMNVEV (reference sequence). Trimming took 6 bases from V and 5 from J, leaving 16 bases between them. This CDR3 region has 14 residues. The CDR3 spells CASSPAGGIYGYTF. The DNA for the CDR3 is TGTGCCAGCAGCCCAGCGGGGGGAATTTATGGCTACACCTTC.

This clone came up a few times. The rearrangement uses TRBV18 and TRBJ1-2; TRBD1 agrees at 7 bases. The CDR3 length is 13 residues. V was clipped by 0 bases and J by 8 bases; unmatched bases: 3. CDR1 and CDR2 from the germline V gene are KGHSH and LQKENI. As DNA, the CDR3 is TGTGCCAGCTCACCACCGGGACAGCCGGGCTACACCTTC. Protein product: CASSPPGQPGYTF.